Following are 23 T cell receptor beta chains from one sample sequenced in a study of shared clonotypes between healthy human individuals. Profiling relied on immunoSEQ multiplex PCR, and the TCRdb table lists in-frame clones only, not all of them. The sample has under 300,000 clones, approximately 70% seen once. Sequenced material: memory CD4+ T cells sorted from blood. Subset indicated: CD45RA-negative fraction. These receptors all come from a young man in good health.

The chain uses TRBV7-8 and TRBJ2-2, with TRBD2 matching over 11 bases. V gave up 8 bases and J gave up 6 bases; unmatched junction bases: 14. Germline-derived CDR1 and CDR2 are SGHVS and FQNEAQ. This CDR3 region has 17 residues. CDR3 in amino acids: CASRELAGVNTPGELFF. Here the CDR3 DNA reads TGTGCCAGCCGCGAACTAGCGGGAGTTAATACTCCCGGGGAGCTGTTTTTT.

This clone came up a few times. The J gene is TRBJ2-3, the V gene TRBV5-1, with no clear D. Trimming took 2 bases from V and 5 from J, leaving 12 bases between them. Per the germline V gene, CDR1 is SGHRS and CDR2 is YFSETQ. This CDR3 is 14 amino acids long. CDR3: CASSFPGSGDTQYF. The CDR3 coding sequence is TGCGCCAGCAGCTTTCCGGGTTCCGGAGATACGCAGTATTTT.

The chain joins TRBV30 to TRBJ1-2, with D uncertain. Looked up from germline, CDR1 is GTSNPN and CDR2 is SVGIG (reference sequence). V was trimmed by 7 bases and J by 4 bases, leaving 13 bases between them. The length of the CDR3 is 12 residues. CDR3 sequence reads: CAYSEGSYGYTF. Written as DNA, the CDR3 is TGTGCCTACTCGGAAGGAAGCTATGGCTACACCTTC.

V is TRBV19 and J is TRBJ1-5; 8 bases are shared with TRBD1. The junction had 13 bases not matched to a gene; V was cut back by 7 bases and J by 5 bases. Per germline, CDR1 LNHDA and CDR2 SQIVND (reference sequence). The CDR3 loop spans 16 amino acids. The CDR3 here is CASTPPPGQDDQPQHF. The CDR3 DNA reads TGTGCCAGTACCCCACCCCCGGGACAGGATGATCAGCCCCAGCATTTT.

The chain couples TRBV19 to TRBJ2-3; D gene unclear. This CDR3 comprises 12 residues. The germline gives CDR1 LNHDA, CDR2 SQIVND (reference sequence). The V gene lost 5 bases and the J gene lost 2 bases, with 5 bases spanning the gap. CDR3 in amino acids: CASSQDTDTQYF. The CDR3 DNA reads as TGTGCCAGTAGTCAGGACACAGATACGCAGTATTTT.

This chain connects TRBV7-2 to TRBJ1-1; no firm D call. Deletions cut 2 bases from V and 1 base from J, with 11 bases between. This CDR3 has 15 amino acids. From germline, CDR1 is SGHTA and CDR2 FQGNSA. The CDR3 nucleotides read TGTGCCAGCAGCTTACGGGCCGCGGGGAACACTGAAGCTTTCTTT. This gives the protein CASSLRAAGNTEAFF.

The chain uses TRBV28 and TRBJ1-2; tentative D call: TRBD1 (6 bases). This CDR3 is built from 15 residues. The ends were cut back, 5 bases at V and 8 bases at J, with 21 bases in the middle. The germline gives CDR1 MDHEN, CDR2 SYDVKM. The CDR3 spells CASSPIVFGGRGYTF. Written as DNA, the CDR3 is TGTGCCAGCAGTCCGATAGTCTTTGGGGGCCGGGGCTACACCTTC.

DNA of the CDR3: TGCGCCAGCAGCCTTAGAGCAACTAATGAAAAACTGTTTTTT. This sequence encodes CASSLRATNEKLFF. V and J are TRBV4-3 and TRBJ1-4; no clear D gene. Per the germline V gene, CDR1 is LGHNA and CDR2 is YSLEER. The CDR3 contains 14 residues. V lost 4 bases, J lost 0 bases, and 6 bases lay in between.

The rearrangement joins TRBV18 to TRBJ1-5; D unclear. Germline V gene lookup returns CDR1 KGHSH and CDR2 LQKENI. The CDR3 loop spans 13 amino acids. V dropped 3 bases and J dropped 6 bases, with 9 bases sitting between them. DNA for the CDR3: TGTGCCAGCTCACCTGGACCGATTCAGCCCCAGCATTTT. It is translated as CASSPGPIQPQHF.

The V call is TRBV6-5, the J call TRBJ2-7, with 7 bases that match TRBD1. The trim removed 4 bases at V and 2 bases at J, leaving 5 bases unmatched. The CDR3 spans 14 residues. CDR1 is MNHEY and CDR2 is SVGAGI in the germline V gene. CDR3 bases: TGTGCCAGCAGTTCTGCAGGGGGAGCCTACGAGCAGTACTTC. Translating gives CASSSAGGAYEQYF.

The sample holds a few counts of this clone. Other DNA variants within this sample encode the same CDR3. This chain's CDR3 is CASSRDSYEQYF. The CDR3 coding sequence is TGCGCCAGCAGCCGGGACAGCTACGAGCAGTACTTC. This sequence joins TRBV5-1 and TRBJ2-7, with TRBD1 identical over 7 bases. The V segment lost 4 bases and the J segment 3 bases; nucleotides outside the gene matches: 1. The CDR3 contains 12 residues. Germline-derived CDR1 and CDR2 are SGHRS and YFSETQ. The variable domain in full, completed from reference TRBV5-1 and TRBJ2-7, reads KAGVTQTPRYLIKTRGQQVTLSCSPISGHRSVSWYQQTPGQGLQFLFEYFSETQRNKGNFPGRFSGRQFSNSRSEMNVSTLELGDSALYLCASSRDSYEQYFGPGTRLTVT.

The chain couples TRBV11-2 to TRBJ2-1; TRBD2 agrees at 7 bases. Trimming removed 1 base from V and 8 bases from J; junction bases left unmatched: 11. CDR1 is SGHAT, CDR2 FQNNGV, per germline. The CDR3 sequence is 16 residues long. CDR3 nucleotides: TGTGCCAGCAGCTTAGTGAGCGGGGTGCTGGTAGATGAGCAGTTCTTC. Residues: CASSLVSGVLVDEQFF.

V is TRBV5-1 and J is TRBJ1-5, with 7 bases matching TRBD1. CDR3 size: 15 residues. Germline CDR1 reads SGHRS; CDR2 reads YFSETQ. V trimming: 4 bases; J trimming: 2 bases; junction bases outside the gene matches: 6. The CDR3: CASSGGGDGNQPQHF. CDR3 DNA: TGCGCCAGCAGCGGAGGGGGCGACGGCAATCAGCCCCAGCATTTT.

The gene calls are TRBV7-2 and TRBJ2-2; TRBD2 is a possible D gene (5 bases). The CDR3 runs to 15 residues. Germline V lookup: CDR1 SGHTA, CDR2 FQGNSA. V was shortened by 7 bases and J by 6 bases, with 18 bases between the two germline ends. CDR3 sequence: CASTSGGGSAGELFF. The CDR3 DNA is TGTGCCAGCACCTCTGGAGGTGGAAGCGCCGGGGAGCTGTTTTTT.

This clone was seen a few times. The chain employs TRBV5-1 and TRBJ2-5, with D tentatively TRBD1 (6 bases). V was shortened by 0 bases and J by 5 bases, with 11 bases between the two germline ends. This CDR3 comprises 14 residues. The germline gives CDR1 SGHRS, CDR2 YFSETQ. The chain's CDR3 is CASSLGSGEETQYF. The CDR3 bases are TGCGCCAGCAGCTTGGGTTCAGGGGAGGAGACCCAGTACTTC.

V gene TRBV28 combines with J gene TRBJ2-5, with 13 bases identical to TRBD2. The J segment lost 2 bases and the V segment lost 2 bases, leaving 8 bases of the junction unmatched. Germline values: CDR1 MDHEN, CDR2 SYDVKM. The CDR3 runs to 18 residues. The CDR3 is CASSLTSGRAREQETQYF. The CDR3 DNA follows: TGTGCCAGCAGTTTAACTAGCGGGAGGGCCCGTGAACAAGAGACCCAGTACTTC.

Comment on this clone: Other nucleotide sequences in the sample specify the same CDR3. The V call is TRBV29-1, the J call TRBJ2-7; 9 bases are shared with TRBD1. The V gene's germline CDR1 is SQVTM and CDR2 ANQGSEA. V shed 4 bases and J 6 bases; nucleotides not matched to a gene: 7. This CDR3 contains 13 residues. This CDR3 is CSVVGQGLSEQYF. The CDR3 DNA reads TGCAGCGTTGTGGGACAGGGACTTTCCGAGCAGTACTTC.

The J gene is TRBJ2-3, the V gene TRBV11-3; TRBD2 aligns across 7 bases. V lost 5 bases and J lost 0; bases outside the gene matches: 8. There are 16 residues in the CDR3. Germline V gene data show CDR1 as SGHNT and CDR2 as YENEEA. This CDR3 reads CASSLGLEVSTDTQYF. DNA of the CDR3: TGTGCCAGCAGCCTCGGACTAGAAGTTAGCACAGATACGCAGTATTTT.

The CDR3 DNA sequence: TGTGCCAGCTCACCGGGCCGGGACAGGGATGGCTACACCTTC. This encodes CASSPGRDRDGYTF. This rearrangement joins TRBV18 to TRBJ1-2; 9 bases agree with TRBD1. Germline-derived CDR1 and CDR2 are KGHSH and LQKENI. The V and J ends lost 3 bases and 6 bases, in that order; junction bases with no gene match: 5. The CDR3 runs 14 residues.

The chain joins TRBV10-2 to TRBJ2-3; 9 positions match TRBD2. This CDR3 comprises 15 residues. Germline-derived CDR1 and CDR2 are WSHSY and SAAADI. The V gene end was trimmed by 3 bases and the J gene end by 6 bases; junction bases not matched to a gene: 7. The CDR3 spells CASSDRAGGTDTQYF. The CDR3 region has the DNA TGCGCCAGCAGTGATAGGGCGGGAGGGACGGATACGCAGTATTTT.

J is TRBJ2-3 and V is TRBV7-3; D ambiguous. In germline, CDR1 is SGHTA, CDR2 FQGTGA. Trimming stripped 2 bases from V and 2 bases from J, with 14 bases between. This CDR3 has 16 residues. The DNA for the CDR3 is TGTGCCAGCAGCTTAGAAGGAATACCCGACACAGATACGCAGTATTTT. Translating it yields CASSLEGIPDTDTQYF.

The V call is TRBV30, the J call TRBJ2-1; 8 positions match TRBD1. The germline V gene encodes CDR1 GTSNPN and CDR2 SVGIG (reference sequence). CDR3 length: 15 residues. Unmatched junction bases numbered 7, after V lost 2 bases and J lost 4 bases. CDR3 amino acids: CAWSSRTGTYNEQFF. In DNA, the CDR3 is TGTGCCTGGAGTTCTAGGACAGGGACTTACAATGAGCAGTTCTTC.

The CDR3 reads CASSGTSRRLQETQYF. The CDR3 region has the DNA TGTGCCAGCAGCGGGACTAGCCGACGACTCCAAGAGACCCAGTACTTC. V is TRBV5-4 and J is TRBJ2-5, with 9 bases fitting TRBD2. Looked up from germline, CDR1 is SGHNT and CDR2 is YYREEE (reference sequence). This CDR3 spans 16 amino acids. The trim removed 4 bases at V and 1 base at J, leaving 8 bases unmatched.